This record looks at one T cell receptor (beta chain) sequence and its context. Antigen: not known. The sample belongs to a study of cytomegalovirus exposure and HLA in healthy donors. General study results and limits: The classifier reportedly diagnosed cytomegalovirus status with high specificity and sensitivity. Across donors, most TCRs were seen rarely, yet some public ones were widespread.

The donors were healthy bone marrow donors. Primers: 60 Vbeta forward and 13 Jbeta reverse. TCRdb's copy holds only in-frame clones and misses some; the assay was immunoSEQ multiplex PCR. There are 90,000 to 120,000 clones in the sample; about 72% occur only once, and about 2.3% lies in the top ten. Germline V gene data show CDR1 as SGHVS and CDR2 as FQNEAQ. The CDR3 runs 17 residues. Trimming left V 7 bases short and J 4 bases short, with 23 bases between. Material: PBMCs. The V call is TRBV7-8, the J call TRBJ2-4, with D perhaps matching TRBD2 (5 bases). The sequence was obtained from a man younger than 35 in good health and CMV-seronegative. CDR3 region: CASTSERESRVKNIQYF. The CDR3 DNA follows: TGTGCCAGCACCAGCGAGAGGGAGTCGCGGGTAAAAAACATTCAGTACTTC.